The 15 T cell receptor beta chains given below trace back to one sample, sequenced in a study of T cells in Graves' hyperthyroidism and ophthalmopathy. Regions amplified from RNA transcripts were the TCR beta CDR3 regions. The study used the HTBI primer set for a first-round RT-PCR of the TCR CDR3. TCRdb passed the multiplex PCR reads through MiXCR, listing each CDR3 protein once. The profile shows approximately 330,000 distinct CDR3 sequences, approximately 14% of them singletons. Sequences were obtained from blood. Receptors originate from a middle-aged woman with Graves' ophthalmopathy.

Many counts were recorded for this clonotype. The chain carries TRBV7-9 and TRBJ1-1; a possible D gene is TRBD1 (5 bases). Germline V gene data show CDR1 as SEHNR and CDR2 as FQNEAQ (reference sequence). V shed 6 bases and J shed 0 bases, with 11 bases lying between them. CDR3 length equals 14 residues. CDR3 in DNA: TGTGCCAGCAGTACGGGACTGCTGAACACTGAAGCTTTCTTT. Amino acids: CASSTGLLNTEAFF.

The chain carries TRBV5-1 and TRBJ2-1; 9 bases align to TRBD1. CDR1 SGHRS and CDR2 YFSETQ come from the germline V gene. There are 15 residues in the CDR3. V was pared by 0 bases and J by 12 bases, with 10 bases of the junction left unmatched. The CDR3 reads CASSLDRGQASRQFF. For the CDR3, the DNA is TGCGCCAGCAGCTTGGACAGGGGGCAAGCATCTAGGCAGTTCTTC.

This clonotype occurred many times. The V gene is TRBV11-2, the J gene TRBJ2-1; 10 positions agree with TRBD2. Germline V gene lookup returns CDR1 SGHAT and CDR2 FQNNGV. V shed 7 bases, J shed 9 bases, and the junction held 12 bases outside the gene matches. The CDR3 is 15 amino acids. DNA for the CDR3: TGTGCCAGCAAGCCCCCGGGACTAGCGTCTCGTGAGCAGTTCTTC. Its protein product is CASKPPGLASREQFF.

This clonotype has a handful of counts. V usage is TRBV27 and J usage is TRBJ1-3; D gene uncertain. CDR1 and CDR2 from the germline V gene are MNHEY and SMNVEV (reference sequence). This CDR3 has 17 amino acids. V shed 2 bases and J shed 0 bases, with 14 bases lying between them. The CDR3 region is CASSLVLETRSGNTIYF. The CDR3 DNA reads as TGTGCCAGCAGTTTAGTTTTGGAAACACGCTCTGGAAACACCATATATTTT.

Points on this clonotype: With a much larger clone just one base away, this may be a read error. The chain joins TRBV27 to TRBJ2-3; 9 nucleotides align to TRBD2. V lost 3 bases, J lost 8 bases, and 18 bases stayed unmatched. The CDR3 sequence is 18 residues long. Germline V gene data show CDR1 as MNHEY and CDR2 as SMNVEV (reference sequence). The CDR3 sequence: CASSLSQGKRGAAVTQYF. As DNA, the CDR3 is TGTGCCAGCAGTTTGTCCCAAGGAAAGCGGGGGGCTGCCGTTACGCAGTATTTT.

This clonotype was seen ten or more times. The V gene is TRBV20-1, the J gene TRBJ2-1; D not resolved. This CDR3 contains 11 residues. CDR1 is DFQATT, CDR2 SNEGSKA, per germline (reference sequence). V was trimmed by 5 bases and J by 5 bases, leaving 7 bases between them. The CDR3 nucleotides read TGCAGTGCTGCTCCCCACAATGAGCAGTTCTTC. This gives the protein CSAAPHNEQFF.

The gene calls are TRBV5-6 and TRBJ2-1, with 9 nucleotides matching TRBD1. The CDR3 sequence is 16 residues long. Unmatched junction bases numbered 8, after V lost 0 bases and J lost 7 bases. Per the germline V gene, CDR1 is SGHDT and CDR2 is YYEEEE. The CDR3 sequence is CASSLEGGQGWNEQFF. The CDR3 nucleotides are TGTGCCAGCAGCTTGGAAGGAGGACAGGGGTGGAATGAGCAGTTCTTC.

This clonotype was seen repeatedly, ten times or more. The V and J genes are TRBV12-5 and TRBJ2-1; 7 nucleotides align to TRBD2. CDR3 length equals 14 residues. Per the germline V gene, CDR1 is LGHNT and CDR2 is FRNRAP. With 6 bases clipped from V and 2 bases from J, the junction kept 4 bases outside the gene matches. CDR3 in amino acids: CASGLLAAYNEQFF. The CDR3 DNA follows: TGTGCTAGTGGACTCCTAGCGGCCTACAATGAGCAGTTCTTC.

This clonotype came up many times. This chain joins TRBV20-1 and TRBJ1-1; D is uncertain. This CDR3 is 14 amino acids long. Per germline, CDR1 DFQATT and CDR2 SNEGSKA (reference sequence). Trimming pared 6 bases from V and 4 bases from J, leaving 18 bases between. CDR3 sequence (DNA): TGCAGTGCCCCTACCCCCCGGGGAAGCACTGAAGCTTTCTTT. Encoded protein: CSAPTPRGSTEAFF.

In its sample, this clonotype was seen many times. The chain has TRBV28 and TRBJ1-2; 7 nucleotides line up with TRBD1. The CDR3 is 14 residues long. From germline, CDR1 is MDHEN and CDR2 SYDVKM. V lost 3 bases and J lost 8; bases outside the gene matches: 9. The CDR3 loop is CASSLGQGVGGYTF. The CDR3 DNA is TGTGCCAGCAGTTTGGGGCAGGGGGTGGGCGGCTACACCTTC.

This clonotype showed up many times. The gene calls are TRBV12-3 or TRBV12-4 and TRBJ1-1, with D possibly TRBD1 on 6 matching bases. CDR3 length: 14 residues. Trimming left V 5 bases short and J 2 bases short, with 12 bases between. In nucleotides, the CDR3 is TGTGCCAGCAGTCGCAAGACAGGTAACACTGAAGCTTTCTTT. It specifies CASSRKTGNTEAFF.

The CDR3 loop reads CASSYFPRAAYNSPLHF. The CDR3 DNA reads TGTGCCAGCAGTTACTTTCCTCGGGCAGCCTATAATTCACCCCTCCACTTT. This chain joins TRBV6-5 and TRBJ1-6; D gene unclear. The CDR3 contains 17 residues. Germline V gene lookup returns CDR1 MNHEY and CDR2 SVGAGI. V lost 1 base and J lost 2, with 12 bases in between.

This clonotype was recorded many times. The chain is built from TRBV15 and TRBJ2-3, with D unresolved. Germline loops: CDR1 LNHNV, CDR2 YYDKDF (reference sequence). Deletions cut 0 bases from V and 5 bases from J, with 6 bases between. The CDR3 is 13 residues long. CDR3 sequence (DNA): TGTGCCACCAGCAGAGATCAAGGAGATACGCAGTATTTT. Translating it yields CATSRDQGDTQYF.

This clonotype has more than one count but fewer than ten. The V call is TRBV6-1, the J call TRBJ1-5, with a possible D match to TRBD1 (5 bases). The CDR3 is 16 amino acids. Germline lookup yields CDR1 MNHNS and CDR2 SASEGT. V was clipped by 1 base and J by 4 bases, with 14 bases between them. The CDR3 DNA follows: TGTGCCAGCAGTGAAGAAAGGATGGGGCAAAATCAGCCCCAGCATTTT. Amino acids: CASSEERMGQNQPQHF.

This clonotype has a count of ten or more. The J gene is TRBJ1-1, the V gene TRBV27, with D unresolved. V lost 8 bases to trimming and J lost 0 bases, with 10 bases between them. There are 13 residues in the CDR3. The germline V gene has CDR1 MNHEY and CDR2 SMNVEV (reference sequence). The CDR3 loop is CASGWSMNTEAFF. CDR3 DNA sequence: TGTGCCAGCGGATGGAGCATGAACACTGAAGCTTTCTTT.